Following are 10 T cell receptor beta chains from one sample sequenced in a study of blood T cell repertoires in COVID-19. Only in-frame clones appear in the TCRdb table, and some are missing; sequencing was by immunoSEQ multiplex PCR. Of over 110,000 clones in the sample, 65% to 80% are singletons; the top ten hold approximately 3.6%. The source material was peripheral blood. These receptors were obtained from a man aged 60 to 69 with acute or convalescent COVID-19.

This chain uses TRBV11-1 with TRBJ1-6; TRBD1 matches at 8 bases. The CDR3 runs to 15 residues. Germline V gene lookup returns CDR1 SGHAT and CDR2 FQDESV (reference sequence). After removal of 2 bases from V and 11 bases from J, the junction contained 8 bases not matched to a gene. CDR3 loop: CASSLRDRGWTPLHF. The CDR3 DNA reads TGTGCCAGCAGCTTACGAGACAGGGGATGGACACCCCTCCACTTT.

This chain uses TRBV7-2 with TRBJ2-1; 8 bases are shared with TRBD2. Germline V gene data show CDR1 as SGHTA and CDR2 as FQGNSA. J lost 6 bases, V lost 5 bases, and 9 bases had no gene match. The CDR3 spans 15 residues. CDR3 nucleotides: TGTGCCAGCAGCCCGTCCGGGAGGGTTGTCAATGAGCAGTTCTTC. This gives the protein CASSPSGRVVNEQFF.

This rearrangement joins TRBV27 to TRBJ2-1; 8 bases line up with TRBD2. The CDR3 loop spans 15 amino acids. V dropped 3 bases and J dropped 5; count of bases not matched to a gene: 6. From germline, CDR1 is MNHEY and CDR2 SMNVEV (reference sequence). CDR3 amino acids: CASSFSGRGNNEQFF. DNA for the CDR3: TGTGCCAGCAGTTTCAGCGGGAGAGGGAACAATGAGCAGTTCTTC.

The CDR3 bases are TGTGCCTGGACCCCCGGGCGGAGGAGCACAGATACGCAGTATTTT. Its protein is CAWTPGRRSTDTQYF. V and J are TRBV30 and TRBJ2-3; TRBD2 might be the D (5 bases). Deletions cut 4 bases from V and 0 bases from J, with 14 bases between. CDR3 length equals 15 residues. The germline V gene has CDR1 GTSNPN and CDR2 SVGIG (reference sequence).

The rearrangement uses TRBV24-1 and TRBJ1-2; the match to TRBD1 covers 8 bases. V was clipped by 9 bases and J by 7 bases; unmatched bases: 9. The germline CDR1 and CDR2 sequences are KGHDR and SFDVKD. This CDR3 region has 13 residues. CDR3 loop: CATGKTGAGGYTF. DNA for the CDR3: TGTGCCACCGGGAAGACAGGGGCGGGTGGCTACACCTTC.

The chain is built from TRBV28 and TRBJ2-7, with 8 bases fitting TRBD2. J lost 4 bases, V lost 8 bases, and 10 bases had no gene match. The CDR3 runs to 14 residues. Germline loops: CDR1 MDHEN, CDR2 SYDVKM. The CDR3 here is CASRTGTSAYEQYF. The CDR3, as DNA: TGTGCCAGCCGGACCGGGACTAGTGCATACGAGCAGTACTTC.

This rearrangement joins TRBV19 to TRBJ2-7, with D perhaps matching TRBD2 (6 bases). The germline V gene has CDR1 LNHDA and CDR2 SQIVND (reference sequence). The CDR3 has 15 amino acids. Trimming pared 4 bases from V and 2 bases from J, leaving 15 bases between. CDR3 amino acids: CASSNVPAGAYEQYF. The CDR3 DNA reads TGTGCCAGTAGTAATGTCCCAGCGGGTGCCTACGAGCAGTACTTC.

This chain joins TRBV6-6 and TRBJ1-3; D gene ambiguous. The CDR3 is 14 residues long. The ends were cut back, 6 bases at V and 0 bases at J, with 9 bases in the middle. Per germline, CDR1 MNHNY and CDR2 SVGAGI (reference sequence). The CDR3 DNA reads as TGTGCCAGCAGAACCTTCAGCTCTGGAAACACCATATATTTT. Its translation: CASRTFSSGNTIYF.

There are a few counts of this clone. The CDR3 DNA reads TGTGCCAGCAGCCAACGGGGGGGACTAGCGGGAGAGCAAGAGACCCAGTACTTC. Amino acids: CASSQRGGLAGEQETQYF. The V call is TRBV3-1 (or the pseudogene TRBV3-2), the J call TRBJ2-5, with TRBD2 matching over 14 bases. Germline V gene data show CDR1 as LGHDT and CDR2 as YNNKEL (reference sequence). Trimming took 2 bases from V and 2 from J; bases not matched to a gene: 7. The length of the CDR3 is 18 residues.

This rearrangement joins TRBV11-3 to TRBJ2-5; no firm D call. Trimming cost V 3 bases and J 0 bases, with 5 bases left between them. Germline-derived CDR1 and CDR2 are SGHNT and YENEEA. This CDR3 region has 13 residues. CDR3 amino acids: CASSFEYQETQYF. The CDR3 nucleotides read TGTGCCAGCAGCTTCGAGTACCAAGAGACCCAGTACTTC.